The present entry profiles one T cell receptor beta chain with its context. The record originates from a study of blood T cell repertoires in COVID-19. Turning to the study itself: From the United States, Italy and Spain came samples of acute and convalescent COVID-19. From T cells, B-cell-depleted T cells, or PBMCs came the material, which was cDNA or gDNA.

In the original workflow: It was from reference gene primer amplification that nucleated cell counts were estimated. The data were produced by immunoSEQ multiplex PCR, yet TCRdb's version contains in-frame clones alone and is incomplete. V and J calls and clone size are as listed in that table; D and trimming were resolved from the DNA. This table has about 260,000 clones, around 87% appearing once. The CDR3 runs to 13 residues. Losses at the gene ends were 6 bases for V and 2 bases for J; bases not matched to a gene: 3. Germline V gene lookup returns CDR1 SGHTA and CDR2 FQGNSA. This chain connects TRBV7-2 to TRBJ1-2; 7 positions agree with TRBD1. The clonotype comes from a woman between 50 and 59 years old with acute or convalescent COVID-19. Input material: peripheral blood. CDR3 loop: CASRLGQNYGYTF. The CDR3 DNA is TGTGCCAGCAGGTTGGGACAGAACTATGGCTACACCTTC.